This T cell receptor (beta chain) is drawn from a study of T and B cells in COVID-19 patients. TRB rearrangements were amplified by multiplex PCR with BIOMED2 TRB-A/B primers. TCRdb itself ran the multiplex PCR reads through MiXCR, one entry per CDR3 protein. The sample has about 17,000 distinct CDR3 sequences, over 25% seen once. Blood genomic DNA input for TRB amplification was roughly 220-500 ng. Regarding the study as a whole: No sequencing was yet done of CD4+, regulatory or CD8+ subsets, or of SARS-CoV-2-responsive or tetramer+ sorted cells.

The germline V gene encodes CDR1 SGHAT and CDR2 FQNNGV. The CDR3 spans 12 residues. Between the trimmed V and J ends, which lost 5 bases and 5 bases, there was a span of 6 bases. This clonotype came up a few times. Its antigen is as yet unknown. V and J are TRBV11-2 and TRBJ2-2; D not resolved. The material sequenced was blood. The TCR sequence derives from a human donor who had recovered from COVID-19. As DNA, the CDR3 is TGTGCCAGCAGCCATTGGACCGGGGAGCTGTTTTTT. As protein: CASSHWTGELFF.